This T cell receptor beta chain was recorded in a study of shared clonotypes between healthy human individuals. Sequencing used immunoSEQ multiplex PCR; TCRdb keeps in-frame clones, though not all of them. The table lists about 120,000 clones, around 65% of them singletons. This CDR3 is built from 13 residues. Germline CDR1 SGHVS, CDR2 FNYEAQ. The V end was cut by 4 bases, the J end by 5 bases, with 9 bases between. For this clone: The antigen is undetermined.

Study observations and caveats: Generally, naive subsets came out with larger estimated richness than memory subsets. Against clonotypes common to all four donors, non-shared ones had lower generation probabilities.

The material sequenced was memory CD8+ T cells sorted from blood. Subset described: CD45RO+ cells pooled with CCR7-negative TemRA cells. This receptor was taken from a woman in her thirties in good health. V is TRBV7-6 and J is TRBJ2-1; D call uncertain. CDR3 nucleotide sequence: TGTGCCAGCAGCTCGGACCGTAACAATGAGCAGTTCTTC. This codes for CASSSDRNNEQFF.